This is a list of T cell receptor beta chains from one sample in a study of blood T cells in healthy people across ages. TCRdb ran MiXCR on the 5' RACE reads and lists one entry per CDR3 protein. The data contain nearly 1 million distinct CDR3 sequences, about 51% of them seen just once; the ten biggest clones take up 20% to 25%. The specimen sequenced was blood. These receptors came from a woman aged 55-69 years in good health. Both conserved end residues are part of each CDR3. D genes are given only for firm matches. Size values are once, few and many counts, or a class for expanded clones, and some rows have none.

length	size	D	V	J	DNA	CDR3
16	few	.	TRBV7-9	TRBJ2-1	TGTGCCAGCAGCTTCGGGTCGGAACCGACCCACAATGAGCAGTTCTTC	CASSFGSEPTHNEQFF
13	once	.	TRBV6-5	TRBJ1-2	TGTGCCAGCACCGAGGGGGCTAACTATGGCTACACCTTC	CASTEGANYGYTF
18	.	TRBD2	TRBV3-1	TRBJ2-1	TGTGCCAGCAGCCAGGTCCCACAAGGACTAGCGGATCACAATGAGCAGTTCTTC	CASSQVPQGLADHNEQFF
13	few	.	TRBV6-1	TRBJ1-6	TGTGCCAGCAGTGAAGCAAGAGTCTCACCCCTCCACTTT	CASSEARVSPLHF
16	few	TRBD1	TRBV28	TRBJ2-7	TGTGCCACGAAACTCACCGGGACAGGGATTTACAATGAGCAGTACTTC	CATKLTGTGIYNEQYF
16	.	.	TRBV12-3/TRBV12-4	TRBJ1-1	TGTGCCAGCAGTTCGGGTTTAAGGGACGGAAACACTGAAGCTTTCTTT	CASSSGLRDGNTEAFF
15	.	.	TRBV4-1	TRBJ2-1	TGCGCCAGCAGCCAAGGTACGTGGGGGCCGAACGAGCAGCACTTC	CASSQGTWGPNEQHF
16	.	TRBD2	TRBV11-2	TRBJ2-5	TGTGCCAGCAGCTTAGTGTTGAGCGGGAGGGGGGAGACCCAGTACTTC	CASSLVLSGRGETQYF
16	.	.	TRBV3-1	TRBJ1-4	TGTGCCAGCAGCCAAACACCCAGCCCCACTAATGAAAAACTGTTTTTT	CASSQTPSPTNEKLFF
17	.	TRBD2	TRBV10-2	TRBJ2-2	TGCGCCAGCAGTGAGGCTAGCGGGAGGGCCGTCACCGGGGAGCTGTTTTTT	CASSEASGRAVTGELFF
11	few	.	TRBV29-1	TRBJ2-5	TGCAGCGTTGAAGAGGGGGTAACCCAGTACTTC	CSVEEGVTQYF
13	.	.	TRBV4-3	TRBJ2-4	TGCGCCAGCAGCAAGTTAGCTAGCACTGAGCAGTACTTC	CASSKLASTEQYF
16	.	.	TRBV4-3	TRBJ2-5	TGCGCCAGCAGCCAAGTTGGGGCCGAATGGAAAGAGACCCAGTACTTC	CASSQVGAEWKETQYF
15	.	TRBD1	TRBV24-1	TRBJ1-5	TGTGCCGCCGCAATCGGACAGGGCTACAATCAGCCCCAGCATTTT	CAAAIGQGYNQPQHF
17	.	TRBD1	TRBV7-2	TRBJ2-3	TGTGCCAGCAGCTTCCCCGACAGGGGGCAAGTCGCAGATACGCAGTATTTT	CASSFPDRGQVADTQYF
15	once	.	TRBV3-1	TRBJ2-1	TGTGCCAGCAGCCATCAGGGGTACTCCTACAATGAGCAGTTCTTC	CASSHQGYSYNEQFF
16	few	.	TRBV6-2/TRBV6-3	TRBJ2-7	TGTGCCAGCAGTTACGAGTTATGGCGGGGCTACTACGAGCAGTACTTC	CASSYELWRGYYEQYF
18	.	.	TRBV6-1	TRBJ1-2	TGTGCCAGCAGTCGCGACGGACAGCTACAACTTTTTAACTATGGCTACACCTTC	CASSRDGQLQLFNYGYTF
16	few	.	TRBV4-3	TRBJ2-7	TGCGCCAGCAGCCAAGGGGGCGGAGGCAACTCCTACGAGCAGTACTTC	CASSQGGGGNSYEQYF
15	few	TRBD1	TRBV9	TRBJ2-7	TGTGCCAGCAGCGCCTGGACAGGTTTGGACAACGAGCAGTACTTC	CASSAWTGLDNEQYF
12	.	.	TRBV7-9	TRBJ2-7	TGTGCCAGCGGGGTTACGGGTTACGAGCAGTACTTC	CASGVTGYEQYF
13	few	.	TRBV2	TRBJ1-6	TGTGCCAGCAGTGTAACCGGGGATTCACCCCTCCACTTT	CASSVTGDSPLHF
17	.	TRBD2	TRBV9	TRBJ2-5	TGTGCCAGCAGCGTAGGACTAGCGGGAGCATTATTGGAGACCCAGTACTTC	CASSVGLAGALLETQYF
12	few	.	TRBV4-1	TRBJ1-1	TGCGCCAGCAGCGGGCTCTACTCTGAAGCTTTCTTT	CASSGLYSEAFF
17	.	TRBD1	TRBV7-9	TRBJ1-2	TGTGCCAGCAGCTCTGCCCCGGACAGGGGTAGGCCTTATGGCTACACCTTC	CASSSAPDRGRPYGYTF
17	.	TRBD2	TRBV4-3	TRBJ2-3	TGCGCCAGCAGCCAAGATAGTCTAGCGGGACCGGAAGATACGCAGTATTTT	CASSQDSLAGPEDTQYF
14	few	.	TRBV9	TRBJ2-3	TGTGCCAGCAGCGTAATAGCGGAGGGCTCCTCGCAGTATTTT	CASSVIAEGSSQYF
12	.	TRBD2	TRBV25-1	TRBJ2-3	TGTGCCAGCAGCCTGGGGACTAGCCGCTCGTATTTT	CASSLGTSRSYF
11	few	.	TRBV13	TRBJ1-1	TGTGCCAGCAGCGCTAATGCTGAAGCTTTCTTT	CASSANAEAFF
17	.	TRBD2	TRBV10-3	TRBJ2-5	TGTGCCATCAGTGAGTACCCCGGACTAGTGGGGGAAGAGACCCAGTACTTC	CAISEYPGLVGEETQYF
14	.	.	TRBV4-2	TRBJ2-5	TGTGCCAGCAGCCGAGGGCTAGGCGAAGAGACCCAGTACTTC	CASSRGLGEETQYF
16	.	.	TRBV18	TRBJ2-5	TGTGCCAGCTCACCAATTGTATCGGGGTCCGGAGAGACCCAGTACTTC	CASSPIVSGSGETQYF
15	.	.	TRBV3-1	TRBJ1-2	TGTGCCAGCAGCTACCCTATGACAGGAGACTATGGCTACACCTTC	CASSYPMTGDYGYTF
16	.	.	TRBV7-9	TRBJ1-2	TGTGCCAGCAGCTTAGACGGGCAGCCTTCCCTTTATGGCTACACCTTC	CASSLDGQPSLYGYTF
13	few	.	TRBV3-1	TRBJ2-7	TGTGCCAGCAGCCAAGGGAGACCCTACGAGCAGTACTTC	CASSQGRPYEQYF
13	.	.	TRBV20-1	TRBJ2-5	TGCAGTGCCCACCGGGACGTACAAGAGACCCAGTACTTC	CSAHRDVQETQYF
18	.	TRBD2	TRBV5-6	TRBJ2-5	TGTGCCAGCAGCTTGGACAGGCTAGCGGGAGGTCTCTACAATGAGCAGTACTTC	CASSLDRLAGGLYNEQYF